These T cell receptor beta chains were read from a single sample in a study of blood T cell repertoires in COVID-19. Produced via immunoSEQ multiplex PCR; TCRdb's table is partial and in-frame only. The sample has about 350,000 clones, 88% seen once. Source material: PBMCs or T cells enriched from blood (not recorded which). The receptor source for this set is a woman in her thirties who had been exposed to COVID-19. The CDR3 runs from the conserved cysteine through the conserved F or W. D genes are given only for firm matches. Size is stated for part of the rows, as once, few or many counts, or as a class when the clone is expanded.

j_gene	abundance	d_gene	v_gene	CDR3nt	CDR3aa
TRBJ2-3	few	TRBD2	TRBV4-2	TGTGCCAGCAGCCAAGATTTTTTGGCAAGCGGGACTTCGTCAGATACGCAGTATTTT	CASSQDFLASGTSSDTQYF
TRBJ2-3	once	.	TRBV10-3	TGTGCCGCGAGGAAGGAGACAGATACGCAGTATTTT	CAARKETDTQYF
TRBJ2-2	.	.	TRBV29-1	TGCAGCGTTGACGCAGGTACCGGGGAGCTGTTTTTT	CSVDAGTGELFF
TRBJ2-1	.	TRBD2	TRBV5-4	TGTGCCAGCAGCCTTAAGCGGGAGGCTGGCAATGAGCAGTTCTTC	CASSLKREAGNEQFF
TRBJ1-5	.	.	TRBV7-8	TGTGCCAGCAGCTTAGGACATTGGTATCAGCCCCAGCATTTT	CASSLGHWYQPQHF
TRBJ2-3	.	.	TRBV7-3	TGTGCCAGCAGCGTCCAAAGCGGGCGCCCCACAGATACGCAGTATTTT	CASSVQSGRPTDTQYF
TRBJ2-2	.	.	TRBV6-1	TGTGCCAGCAGTGACAAAAACACCGGGGAGCTGTTTTTT	CASSDKNTGELFF
TRBJ1-5	.	.	TRBV19	TGTGCCAGTAGTCTCGTCGGCGGGCAGCCCCAGCATTTT	CASSLVGGQPQHF
TRBJ1-1	.	.	TRBV29-1	TGCAGCGTTCGAAATTCACTTGAAGCTTTCTTT	CSVRNSLEAFF
TRBJ1-2	.	TRBD1	TRBV5-1	TGCGCCAGCAGCTTGGAGGACAGGGGGTTCGCATATGGCTACACCTTC	CASSLEDRGFAYGYTF
TRBJ1-2	once	TRBD1	TRBV3-1/TRBV3-2	TGTGCCAGCAGCCAAGATCAAGGGGGCCATGGCTACACCTTC	CASSQDQGGHGYTF
TRBJ1-1	.	.	TRBV6-5	TGTGCCAGCAGTTATGGGCCAGGGTTGTCGGCTGAAGCTTTCTTT	CASSYGPGLSAEAFF
TRBJ1-4	.	.	TRBV28	TGTGCCAGCAGGCTGGTGGGCAGGGTTTATGAAAAACTGTTTTTT	CASRLVGRVYEKLFF
TRBJ1-5	.	.	TRBV10-3	TGTGCCATCAGTCCTACAGGGTCCAATCAGCCCCAGCATTTT	CAISPTGSNQPQHF
TRBJ2-7	.	TRBD1	TRBV28	TGTGCCAGCTTCGGGGGGACAGGGGCCTACGAGCAGTACTTC	CASFGGTGAYEQYF
TRBJ2-1	.	TRBD2	TRBV10-3	TGTGCCATCAGATCGTCGCGGGAGAAGCGCGATGAGCAGTTCTTC	CAIRSSREKRDEQFF
TRBJ2-3	.	.	TRBV10-3	TGTGCCATCAGGGCAGGGACTAGCACAGATACGCAGTATTTT	CAIRAGTSTDTQYF
TRBJ2-3	.	.	TRBV5-1	TGCGCCAGCAGCTTGCCGGCAGACTCTAGCACAGATACGCAGTATTTT	CASSLPADSSTDTQYF
TRBJ2-3	few	TRBD1	TRBV18	TGTGCCAGCTCACCGGGACAGGGCAGTAACCCAGATACGCAGTATTTT	CASSPGQGSNPDTQYF
TRBJ1-1	.	TRBD1	TRBV12-3/TRBV12-4	TGTGCCAGCAGTTTGACAGGGCCCACTGAAGCTTTCTTT	CASSLTGPTEAFF
TRBJ1-3	.	.	TRBV30	TGTGCCTGGAGTGCCCAGGGTTTCTCTGGAAACACCATATATTTT	CAWSAQGFSGNTIYF
TRBJ2-7	once	TRBD2	TRBV29-1	TGCAGCGTTGTGGGACTAGCGGGGATCCCCTCCTACGAGCAGTACTTC	CSVVGLAGIPSYEQYF
TRBJ1-1	.	TRBD1	TRBV5-1	TGCGCCAGCAGCCTACCGGACAGGGCGGGTGAAGCTTTCTTT	CASSLPDRAGEAFF
TRBJ2-7	.	.	TRBV7-9	TGTGCCAGCAGCTTAACCAGGGGAACCTACGAGCAGTACTTC	CASSLTRGTYEQYF
TRBJ2-2	.	.	TRBV29-1	TGCAGCGCCGCAACAGGATCCGGGGAGCTGTTTTTT	CSAATGSGELFF
TRBJ2-2	few	TRBD2	TRBV7-6	TGTGCCAGCAGCCGGACTAGCGGGAGGGCCGGGACCGGGGAGCTGTTTTTT	CASSRTSGRAGTGELFF
TRBJ2-3	.	TRBD1	TRBV7-3	TGTGCCAGCAGCCCCGGGACAGGGATCGCCACAGATACGCAGTATTTT	CASSPGTGIATDTQYF
TRBJ1-4	.	TRBD1	TRBV25-1	TGTGCCAGCAGTGAATTAGGGACAGGAGCCGAAAAACTGTTTTTT	CASSELGTGAEKLFF
TRBJ2-7	.	.	TRBV27	TGTGCCAGCAGTTTATGGAACGGGAAGGAGTACTTC	CASSLWNGKEYF
TRBJ2-2	.	TRBD1	TRBV19	TGTGCCAGTTCCCGAGGGACAGGGGGGAGCGCGAACACCGGGGAGCTGTTTTTT	CASSRGTGGSANTGELFF
TRBJ2-5	.	TRBD2	TRBV9	TGTGCCAGCAGCGTAGGACTAGCGGGAGTGGAAGAGACCCAGTACTTC	CASSVGLAGVEETQYF
TRBJ1-2	.	.	TRBV12-5	TGTGCTAGTGGACCGACGGACATCTATGGCTACACCTTC	CASGPTDIYGYTF
TRBJ2-5	.	TRBD1	TRBV28	TGTGCCAGCAGGCGCGGACAGGGGATGGAGACCCAGTACTTC	CASRRGQGMETQYF
TRBJ2-3	.	.	TRBV5-1	TGCGCCAGCAGCTTGGCCCGGGCGGGGGCCGATACGCAGTATTTT	CASSLARAGADTQYF
TRBJ2-3	.	.	TRBV27	TGTGCCAGCAGTCCATGGGGAGGACGGGCGTGGAATACGCAGTATTTT	CASSPWGGRAWNTQYF
TRBJ2-7	.	TRBD1	TRBV7-9	TGTGCCAGCAGCACCGACCGGGACAGATGGTACGAGCAGTACTTC	CASSTDRDRWYEQYF